This entry concerns a single T cell receptor (beta chain). The antigen it binds to is not known. No base qualities exist here, and no much larger clone lies one base off it. V is clipped by 0 bases and J by 0 bases, and the sequence between their germline boundaries is 12 bases long. The CDR3 covers 17 residues, taking in both the cysteine and the phenylalanine. Solely the CDR3 DNA is kept, with 51 bases framed from the first base. In the germline V gene, CDR1 corresponds to MGHRA and CDR2 to YSYEKL. This sample was taken from a study of blood T cell repertoires in COVID-19 (dated by TCRdb to between 2020 and 2021). Describing the broader study: Collaborator samples came from the United States, Italy and Spain and covered acute and convalescent phases of COVID-19. A de-identified subject ID, COVID-19 status, age in years and sex were almost always included in the sample metadata. A freely available public database, intended as a resource for researchers studying the immune response to SARS-CoV-2, is where the repertoires were released. The samples were drawn from two sources: the first 160 participants of the ongoing ImmuneRACE study, and 1,254 subjects contributed by 6 global collaborators. The material from the prospective study consisted of cDNA or gDNA derived from T cells, B-cell-depleted T cells, or PBMCs. HLA class I and class II types, where available, came from metadata supplied by the sample provider rather than from assay-based typing. Deeply sampled blood TCRbeta repertoires from subjects exposed to, actively infected with, or recovered from COVID-19 were included in the dataset. Here is what the overall study found, with its caveats: The quantity of clinical and demographic metadata differed by source and by participant and was supplied without curation.

Whole blood was collected in K2EDTA tubes by collaborating institutions according to the institutions' own protocols. For TCRbeta analysis, collaborators shipped samples as frozen whole blood, isolated PBMCs, or DNA extracted from either of those sample types. TCRbeta CDR3 regions were amplified from genomic DNA by means of the immunoSEQ Assay, a bias-controlled multiplex PCR. Processing in the source paper ran as follows. Within the assay, amplification of reference gene primers was used to estimate how many nucleated cells each sample contained. To quantify the absolute abundance of each unique TCRbeta CDR3 rearrangement, sequence reads were collapsed and filtered. For each sample, productive Simpson clonality was calculated by taking the square root of Simpson's diversity index across productive rearrangements. TCRdb took over this immuneACCESS table, retaining in-frame rearrangements with V and J assigned. Such tables are incomplete; in checked studies, under half of the missing clones stem from an unresolved V gene, and the remainder is unexplained. For V, J and clone size, that table is used; D and trimming come from the DNA. Recorded for this sample are hundreds of thousands of clones; around 89% of them occurred a single time. The ten largest clones represent about 4.5% of the sample.

The TCR comes from a young woman with acute or convalescent COVID-19. The rearranged segments are TRBV4-1 and TRBJ1-3; a weak D assignment points to TRBD1 (6 bases agree). Sequenced input: peripheral blood. The DNA sequence is as follows: TGCGCCAGCAGCCAAGAGGACAGTCCCGGCTCTGGAAACACCATATATTTT. This is translated as CASSQEDSPGSGNTIYF.